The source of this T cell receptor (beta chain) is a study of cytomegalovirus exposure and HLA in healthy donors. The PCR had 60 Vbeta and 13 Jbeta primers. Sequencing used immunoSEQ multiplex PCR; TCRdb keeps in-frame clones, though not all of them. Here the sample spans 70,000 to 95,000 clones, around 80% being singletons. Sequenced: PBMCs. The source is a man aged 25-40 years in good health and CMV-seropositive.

CDR3 region: CASSLQTSGVNTGELFF. The DNA of the CDR3 is TGCGCCAGCAGCCTGCAGACTAGCGGGGTCAACACCGGGGAGCTGTTTTTT. The genes are TRBV5-1 and TRBJ2-2; 11 bases agree with TRBD2. The germline V gene has CDR1 SGHRS and CDR2 YFSETQ. This CDR3 spans 17 amino acids. The V gene end was trimmed by 4 bases and the J gene end by 2 bases; junction bases not matched to a gene: 7.